The 20 T cell receptor beta chains below were found in one sample sequenced in a study of T cell responses to AZD1222 COVID-19 vaccine (dated by TCRdb to about 2021). The library was obtained by the immunoSEQ multiplex PCR assay. TCRdb holds this immuneACCESS table with in-frame rearrangements only. Some clones are missing; in checked studies, unresolved V genes explain under half, and the rest has no known cause. Across this sample there are approximately 70,000 clones, with around 80% seen only once. About an eighth of the sample comes from the top ten. Explained via the paper, the time point label denotes: about 28 days (+/-7) after the second vaccine dose. Sequencing was performed on peripheral blood, taken 28 days after the second AZD1222 dose. All receptors come from an adult who received the AZD1222 COVID-19 vaccine.

CDR3 coding DNA: TGTGCCAGCATGGACCGCACTGAAGCTTTCTTT. Translation: CASMDRTEAFF. V is TRBV25-1 and J is TRBJ1-1, with D unresolved. Between the trimmed V and J ends, which lost 7 bases and 4 bases, there was a span of 7 bases. CDR1 and CDR2 from the germline V gene are MGHDK and SYGVNS. The length of the CDR3 is 11 residues. The entire variable domain, with the rest obtained from reference TRBV25-1 and TRBJ1-1, is as follows: EADIYQTPRYLVIGTGKKITLECSQTMGHDKMYWYQQDPGMELHLIHYSYGVNSTEKGDLSSESTVSRIRTEHFPLTLESARPSHTSQYLCASMDRTEAFFGQGTRLTVV.

The gene calls are TRBV18 and TRBJ1-2, with a tentative D call TRBD1 (5 bases). V was shortened by 3 bases and J by 3 bases, with 14 bases between the two germline ends. Germline CDR1 is KGHSH and CDR2 is LQKENI. The CDR3 contains 15 residues. CDR3 sequence: CASSPSTGIDYGYTF. DNA for the CDR3: TGTGCCAGCTCACCTAGTACAGGCATTGACTATGGCTACACCTTC.

The V and J genes are TRBV30 and TRBJ1-5; D not certain. Deletions cut 0 bases from V and 6 bases from J, with 9 bases between. Germline loops: CDR1 GTSNPN, CDR2 SVGIG (reference sequence). There are 13 residues in the CDR3. The CDR3: CAWSVMGSQPQHF. For the CDR3, the DNA is TGTGCCTGGAGTGTAATGGGGAGTCAGCCCCAGCATTTT.

The gene calls are TRBV11-2 and TRBJ1-3; D gene uncertain. Germline V gene data show CDR1 as SGHAT and CDR2 as FQNNGV. Trimming left V 0 bases short and J 0 bases short, with 6 bases between. There are 15 residues in the CDR3. DNA for the CDR3: TGTGCCAGCAGCTTAGAGCCCAGCTCTGGAAACACCATATATTTT. It codes for CASSLEPSSGNTIYF.

This clone was found a few times. The V call is TRBV15, the J call TRBJ1-6; D is unresolved. This CDR3 has 13 residues. The V gene's germline CDR1 is LNHNV and CDR2 YYDKDF (reference sequence). Between the trimmed V and J ends, which lost 1 base and 9 bases, there was a span of 7 bases. The CDR3 DNA is TGTGCCACCAGCAGAGGTCAGACTTCACCCCTCCACTTT. Translated, it gives CATSRGQTSPLHF.

The chain combines TRBV27 with TRBJ2-1, with 9 bases lining up with TRBD1. The CDR3 extends over 16 amino acids. With 7 bases clipped from V and 2 bases from J, the junction kept 9 bases outside the gene matches. Germline V CDR1 and CDR2: MNHEY, SMNVEV (reference sequence). The CDR3 spells CASTDLRDRAYNEQFF. The CDR3 nucleotides read TGTGCCAGCACCGACCTTAGGGACAGGGCCTACAATGAGCAGTTCTTC.

The chain links TRBV11-2 to TRBJ2-2; TRBD1 is a possible D gene (6 bases). The CDR3 spans 15 residues. The V end was cut by 0 bases, the J end by 6 bases, with 11 bases between. CDR1 is SGHAT, CDR2 FQNNGV, per germline. In DNA, the CDR3 is TGTGCCAGCAGCTTAGACAGGGGATATCCCGGGGAGCTGTTTTTT. Translated, it gives CASSLDRGYPGELFF.

The J gene is TRBJ1-4, the V gene TRBV3-1 (or the pseudogene TRBV3-2); 7 positions match TRBD1. Germline V gene sequence: CDR1 LGHDT, CDR2 YNNKEL (reference sequence). J lost 8 bases, V lost 4 bases, and 13 bases had no gene match. The length of the CDR3 is 16 residues. This CDR3 reads CASSPHATGRREKLFF. The DNA of the CDR3 is TGTGCCAGCAGCCCACACGCGACAGGGCGGCGGGAAAAACTGTTTTTT.

The rearrangement joins TRBV15 to TRBJ2-1; TRBD2 agrees at 8 bases. Germline loops: CDR1 LNHNV, CDR2 YYDKDF (reference sequence). The V segment lost 3 bases and the J segment 3 bases; nucleotides outside the gene matches: 4. This CDR3 region has 15 residues. The CDR3 sequence: CATSSNRGGYNEQFF. The CDR3 region has the DNA TGTGCCACCAGCAGTAACCGGGGGGGCTACAATGAGCAGTTCTTC.

The V call is TRBV6-5, the J call TRBJ1-3; D gene unclear. Looked up from germline, CDR1 is MNHEY and CDR2 is SVGAGI. CDR3 length: 12 residues. V gave up 4 bases and J gave up 3 bases, with 4 bases separating them. CDR3 in DNA: TGTGCCAGCAGTTCTAATGGAAACACCATATATTTT. Protein: CASSSNGNTIYF.

This clone was recorded only once. The chain employs TRBV7-2 and TRBJ2-3; TRBD2 matches 9 bases. The V gene end was trimmed by 8 bases and the J gene end by 2 bases; junction bases not matched to a gene: 8. This CDR3 is built from 15 residues. Germline V CDR1 and CDR2: SGHTA, FQGNSA. CDR3 amino acids: CASPKRLAATDTQYF. The CDR3 region has the DNA TGTGCCAGCCCCAAGCGACTAGCGGCCACAGATACGCAGTATTTT.

The chain employs TRBV18 and TRBJ2-7, with D possibly being TRBD2 (5 bases). Germline V lookup: CDR1 KGHSH, CDR2 LQKENI. This CDR3 comprises 13 residues. Trimming left V 6 bases short and J 2 bases short, with 11 bases between. The CDR3 sequence is CASSPRETYEQYF. Here the CDR3 DNA reads TGTGCCAGCTCCCCAAGGGAGACCTACGAGCAGTACTTC.

The chain joins TRBV28 to TRBJ2-2; TRBD1 matches 9 bases. The CDR3 runs 16 residues. CDR1 and CDR2 (germline): MDHEN, SYDVKM. The DNA for the CDR3 is TGTGCTACGGGAATACAGGGGGCGCGTGACACCGGGGAGCTGTTTTTT. Translation gives CATGIQGARDTGELFF.

The rearrangement joins TRBV19 to TRBJ2-2; no definite D call. Deletions cut 6 bases from V and 4 bases from J, with 9 bases between. This CDR3 region has 13 residues. CDR1 LNHDA and CDR2 SQIVND come from the germline V gene (reference sequence). The CDR3 region is CASRVTRTGELFF. The DNA of the CDR3 is TGTGCCAGTAGGGTAACACGCACCGGGGAGCTGTTTTTT.

This clone was seen just once. This chain links TRBV6-5 with TRBJ2-7; D is perhaps TRBD1 (6 bases). The CDR3 spans 13 residues. Germline V lookup: CDR1 MNHEY, CDR2 SVGAGI. The V gene lost 5 bases and the J gene lost 2 bases, with 10 bases spanning the gap. CDR3 sequence: CASSRTAAYEQYF. The CDR3 nucleotides are TGTGCCAGCAGTCGGACAGCTGCCTACGAGCAGTACTTC.

This chain connects TRBV19 to TRBJ2-5; D may be TRBD2 (5 bases). This CDR3 has 14 amino acids. V lost 7 bases and J lost 0, with 12 bases in between. Germline CDR1 reads LNHDA; CDR2 reads SQIVND (reference sequence). For the CDR3, the DNA is TGTGCCAGTAACGAGGGCTTGTACCAAGAGACCCAGTACTTC. Its protein is CASNEGLYQETQYF.

The chain recombines TRBV7-3 with TRBJ2-3; 9 bases agree with TRBD2. The ends lost 5 bases at V and 5 bases at J; junction bases unmatched: 14. The CDR3 covers 17 residues. Germline CDR1 reads SGHTA; CDR2 reads FQGTGA. The CDR3 sequence is CASSPRGLAIGKDTQYF. Written as DNA, the CDR3 is TGTGCCAGCAGCCCGAGGGGACTAGCAATCGGTAAAGATACGCAGTATTTT.

V is TRBV7-9 and J is TRBJ2-7, with D possibly being TRBD2 (5 bases). The CDR3 consists of 15 residues. V gave up 5 bases and J gave up 5 bases, with 19 bases separating them. Germline values: CDR1 SEHNR, CDR2 FQNEAQ (reference sequence). CDR3 sequence (DNA): TGTGCCAGCAGCCCCAGGACTTCTCCCGGCAACGAGCAGTACTTC. Encoded protein: CASSPRTSPGNEQYF.

The V call is TRBV5-8, the J call TRBJ2-1, with TRBD2 matching over 15 bases. Germline loops: CDR1 SGHTS, CDR2 YDEGEE. J was trimmed by 8 bases and V by 5 bases; bases with no gene match: 5. CDR3 length: 15 residues. DNA for the CDR3: TGTGCCAGCAGTTTAGGACTAGCGGGGGGGGATGAGCAGTTCTTC. Residues: CASSLGLAGGDEQFF.

The chain employs TRBV6-5 and TRBJ1-2, with D unclear. Germline V CDR1 and CDR2: MNHEY, SVGAGI. V dropped 2 bases and J dropped 0 bases, with 10 bases sitting between them. The CDR3 loop spans 15 amino acids. The CDR3 sequence: CASSYGSRSNYGYTF. DNA of the CDR3: TGTGCCAGCAGTTACGGGTCCCGATCTAACTATGGCTACACCTTC.